This T cell receptor (beta chain) was sequenced in a study of shared clonotypes between healthy human individuals. Study conclusions and caveats: A few donors showed sharing of approximately 5% of naive CD4 clonotypes. Memory subsets had estimated richness that was generally smaller than that of naive subsets.

The protocol was immunoSEQ multiplex PCR, while the TCRdb copy is restricted to in-frame clones and leaves out a portion. Among about 1.1 million clones listed, 60% to 85% were seen once. None of the donors, who were healthy HIV-negative adults, had recently had acute infections or vaccinations. A CD45RA+ naive subset and a CD45RA-negative memory subset were split from CD4+ cells. Trimming shortened V by 6 bases and J by 5 bases, and 10 bases separated the two germline ends. The CDR3 runs 12 residues. Per germline, CDR1 MNHEY and CDR2 SVGAGI. Remarks on this clone: What it binds is not known.

Sequenced input: memory CD4+ T cells from PBMCs. Subset here: CD45RA-negative fraction. J is TRBJ1-2 and V is TRBV6-5; TRBD1 might be the D (5 bases). The receptor comes from a man between 18 and 35 years old in good health. Some clones in this sample may be carry-over from other donors' samples. The CDR3 loop reads CASRPTGYGYTF. The CDR3 DNA follows: TGTGCCAGCAGACCAACAGGTTATGGCTACACCTTC.